The 16 T cell receptor beta chains listed next were all sequenced from one sample in a study of T-cell reconstitution after alpha-beta-depleted transplantation in children. The TCRbeta library was prepared with unique molecular identifiers. MiXCR, run by TCRdb on the PCR reads, gives a single entry per CDR3 protein. The sample contains about 150,000 distinct CDR3 sequences, around 10% of which appear only once. The sample was PBMCs, mostly from graft donor cells, taken 180 days after TCRalphabeta/CD19-depleted stem cell transplant. Every receptor here comes from a female patient aged 2 to 10 who had a stem cell transplant for congenital amegakaryocytic thrombocytopenia, so the T cells may come from the graft donor.

The J gene is TRBJ1-1, the V gene TRBV20-1, with TRBD1 matching 8 bases. CDR3 length equals 13 residues. CDR1 is DFQATT, CDR2 SNEGSKA, per germline (reference sequence). V was pared by 3 bases and J by 4 bases, with 4 bases of the junction left unmatched. CDR3 coding DNA: TGCAGTGCTAGTCCAGGGGGCTTCACTGAAGCTTTCTTT. It encodes CSASPGGFTEAFF.

This clonotype was seen ten or more times. This sequence joins TRBV28 and TRBJ2-7; the match to TRBD2 covers 9 bases. The junction had 15 bases not matched to a gene; V was cut back by 6 bases and J by 6 bases. In germline, CDR1 is MDHEN, CDR2 SYDVKM. The CDR3 runs to 16 residues. The CDR3 nucleotides are TGTGCCAGCAGCGTATTAGCGGGAGCCGATCAGGGCGAGCAGTACTTC. Protein sequence: CASSVLAGADQGEQYF.

Note on this clonotype: One base away lies a much larger clone, so this may be a sequencing read error. This sequence joins TRBV11-1 and TRBJ1-2; D might be TRBD1 (6 bases). Germline CDR1 and CDR2: SGHAT and FQDESV (reference sequence). The CDR3 runs 12 residues. V was shortened by 5 bases and J by 9 bases, with 13 bases between the two germline ends. Written as DNA, the CDR3 is TGTGCCAGCAGCGATATACAGGGTCGCTACACCTTC. Protein: CASSDIQGRYTF.

This clonotype appeared many times. The junction shows a germline mismatch at one end, possibly a read error. The rearrangement uses TRBV20-1 and TRBJ2-7; TRBD1 agrees at 12 bases. Germline CDR1 is DFQATT and CDR2 is SNEGSKA (reference sequence). CDR3 size: 14 residues. CDR3: CSARGTGGNYEQYF. The CDR3 DNA follows: TGCAGTGCAAGAGGGACAGGGGGCAACTACGAGCAGTACTTC.

This clonotype has ten or more counts. The gene calls are TRBV20-1 and TRBJ1-4; D is unresolved. Germline CDR1 is DFQATT and CDR2 is SNEGSKA (reference sequence). The length of the CDR3 is 15 residues. The V gene lost 1 base and the J gene lost 0 bases, with 9 bases spanning the gap. The CDR3 sequence is CSARAPPATNEKLFF. The CDR3 nucleotides are TGCAGTGCTAGAGCCCCACCGGCAACTAATGAAAAACTGTTTTTT.

The table lists this clonotype with a count of one. This chain links TRBV5-4 with TRBJ2-2, with D unresolved. Trimming removed 9 bases from V and 6 bases from J, with 6 bases in between. The CDR3 is made up of 10 amino acids. Looked up from germline, CDR1 is SGHNT and CDR2 is YYREEE (reference sequence). The CDR3 DNA reads as TGTGCCATGGTCCCCGGGGAGCTGTTTTTT. Translation: CAMVPGELFF.

This chain links TRBV12-3 or TRBV12-4 with TRBJ2-2; 7 nucleotides match TRBD2. J was trimmed by 7 bases and V by 3 bases; bases with no gene match: 5. The CDR3 extends over 14 amino acids. CDR3 DNA sequence: TGTGCCAGCAGTTTGGGGGGGTTGTACGGGGAGCTGTTTTTT. Its protein is CASSLGGLYGELFF.

Only one count was recorded for this clonotype. A much larger clone sits a single nucleotide away, making a read error possible. The rearrangement joins TRBV5-1 to TRBJ2-1; D not certain. Germline V gene data show CDR1 as SGHRS and CDR2 as YFSETQ. The CDR3 loop spans 12 amino acids. Trimming shortened V by 2 bases and J by 8 bases, and 8 bases separated the two germline ends. CDR3 sequence reads: CASSFRNYEQFF. CDR3 coding DNA: TGCGCCAGCAGCTTCCGGAACTATGAGCAGTTCTTC.

Concerning this clonotype: This clone may be a read error of a much larger clone one base away. This chain connects TRBV20-1 to TRBJ2-7; D ambiguous. Germline V gene sequence: CDR1 DFQATT, CDR2 SNEGSKA (reference sequence). This CDR3 has 13 residues. In DNA, the CDR3 is TGCGGTGCTAGAGACATGGGCACTTTGGAGCAGTACTTC. This sequence encodes CGARDMGTLEQYF.

This clonotype was recorded at least ten times. V is TRBV4-1 and J is TRBJ2-3; TRBD2 aligns across 11 bases. Looked up from germline, CDR1 is MGHRA and CDR2 is YSYEKL. The junction had 12 bases not matched to a gene; V was cut back by 0 bases and J by 4 bases. The length of the CDR3 is 19 residues. The CDR3 sequence is CASSQEALSTSGGADTQYF. In DNA form, the CDR3 reads TGCGCCAGCAGCCAAGAAGCCCTCAGCACTAGCGGGGGCGCAGATACGCAGTATTTT.

This clonotype was seen ten or more times. This chain connects TRBV5-1 to TRBJ2-1, with 7 bases that match TRBD2. Trimming cost V 1 base and J 7 bases; bases outside gene matches: 8. This CDR3 contains 15 residues. The germline V gene encodes CDR1 SGHRS and CDR2 YFSETQ. CDR3 region: CASSLMGGVENEQFF. The CDR3 DNA is TGCGCCAGCAGCTTGATGGGGGGGGTGGAAAATGAGCAGTTCTTC.

Remarks on this clonotype: Being one base from a much bigger clone, this may be a read error. The chain's CDR3 is CSARVQGDTEAFF. The CDR3, as DNA: TGCAGTGCTAGAGTGCAGGGGGACACTGAAGCTTTCTTT. The rearrangement joins TRBV20-1 to TRBJ1-1; 7 nucleotides agree with TRBD1. V gave up 1 base and J gave up 3 bases; unmatched junction bases: 2. The CDR3 totals 13 residues. Germline V gives CDR1 DFQATT, CDR2 SNEGSKA (reference sequence).

The V gene is TRBV9, the J gene TRBJ2-2, with 8 positions matching TRBD1. Germline CDR1 is SGDLS and CDR2 is YYNGEE. The V and J ends lost 0 bases and 4 bases, in that order; junction bases with no gene match: 8. The CDR3 runs to 17 residues. DNA of the CDR3: TGTGCCAGCAGCGTAGCCGGGACAGGAGCGCTCACCGGGGAGCTGTTTTTT. Translating gives CASSVAGTGALTGELFF.

This clonotype was found many times. The V and J genes are TRBV10-1 and TRBJ2-7; no reliable D call. Germline V gene data show CDR1 as WNHNN and CDR2 as SYGVQD (reference sequence). This CDR3 has 12 residues. V was pared by 4 bases and J by 6 bases, with 10 bases between. The CDR3 bases are TGCGCCAGCAGTGGGATTGGAAGCGAGCAGTACTTC. This codes for CASSGIGSEQYF.

This clonotype was seen repeatedly, ten times or more. The CDR3 nucleotides are TGCAGTATCGAAAGGGACCCAAATTCACCCCTCCACTTT. This encodes CSIERDPNSPLHF. This sequence joins TRBV20-1 and TRBJ1-6, with D maybe TRBD1 (5 bases). The V gene lost 8 bases and the J gene lost 7 bases, with 15 bases spanning the gap. The CDR3 loop spans 13 amino acids. Germline CDR1 DFQATT, CDR2 SNEGSKA (reference sequence).

Ten or more counts support this clonotype. This rearrangement joins TRBV30 to TRBJ2-7, with D maybe TRBD1 (6 bases). Trimming took off 3 bases at V and 4 bases at J, with 7 bases between the two ends. This CDR3 has 11 residues. Looked up from germline, CDR1 is GTSNPN and CDR2 is SVGIG (reference sequence). Here the CDR3 DNA reads TGTGCCTGGAGCGGACAGTACGAGCAGTACTTC. The encoded protein is CAWSGQYEQYF.